This T cell receptor (beta chain) was retrieved from a study of blood T cell repertoires in COVID-19. Study information: There were acute and convalescent COVID-19 samples, and they came from the United States, Italy and Spain. T cells, B-cell-depleted T cells, or PBMCs provided the cDNA or gDNA that served as material.

Original handling: Researchers report that nucleated cell counts were estimated from reference gene primer amplification. Produced via immunoSEQ multiplex PCR; TCRdb's table is partial and in-frame only. Clone size and the V and J calls come from that table; the DNA yielded D and trimming. This table holds about 110,000 clones, 75% to 90% found once. Germline values: CDR1 MNHEY, CDR2 SVGAGI. V lost 4 bases, J lost 7 bases, and 7 bases lay in between. The CDR3 extends over 11 amino acids. The sequencing sample was made of peripheral blood. This chain links TRBV6-5 with TRBJ2-5, with unresolved D. The clonotype comes from a woman older than 75 with acute or convalescent COVID-19. CDR3 region: CASSSSRTQYF. The CDR3 DNA sequence: TGTGCCAGCAGTTCAAGTAGGACCCAGTACTTC.